The 6 T cell receptor beta chains in this list originate from one sample, sequenced in a study of response to subunit inactivated influenza vaccine. TCRdb called the RT-PCR reads again in MiXCR, with one record for every CDR3 protein. The table records about 700,000 distinct CDR3 sequences, roughly 14% of them present only once. Material: PBMCs from blood, obtained about 12 days after vaccination. These receptors originate from a man aged 50-60 years who received an inactivated influenza vaccine.

A few counts support this clonotype. The chain recombines TRBV20-1 with TRBJ1-2, with D perhaps TRBD1 (5 bases). The germline V and J ends were trimmed by 6 bases and 3 bases, with 17 bases remaining between them. The V gene's germline CDR1 is DFQATT and CDR2 SNEGSKA (reference sequence). There are 14 residues in the CDR3. The CDR3 is CSAPGQGGDYGYTF. Here the CDR3 DNA reads TGCAGTGCCCCCGGGCAGGGAGGTGACTATGGCTACACCTTC.

The gene calls are TRBV5-1 and TRBJ2-7; D is possibly TRBD1 (5 bases). The CDR3 runs 14 residues. Trimming took 2 bases from V and 0 from J, leaving 9 bases between them. CDR1 is SGHRS, CDR2 YFSETQ, per germline. CDR3 nucleotide sequence: TGCGCCAGCAGCTTTAACAGGCCCTCCTACGAGCAGTACTTC. Translation gives CASSFNRPSYEQYF.

The V call is TRBV11-2, the J call TRBJ1-1; TRBD1 might be the D (5 bases). The germline V and J ends were trimmed by 0 bases and 8 bases, with 13 bases remaining between them. This CDR3 comprises 14 residues. In germline, CDR1 is SGHAT, CDR2 FQNNGV. The CDR3 nucleotides read TGTGCCAGCAGCTTAGATGTGGGGGTCAGGGAAGCTTTCTTT. Amino acids: CASSLDVGVREAFF.

This clonotype was detected many times. The chain combines TRBV5-1 with TRBJ2-6; D call uncertain. Germline CDR1 SGHRS, CDR2 YFSETQ. Trimming took 4 bases from V and 1 from J, leaving 12 bases between them. The CDR3 is 16 residues long. CDR3 loop: CASSPGPFSGANVLTF. The DNA of the CDR3 is TGCGCCAGCAGCCCAGGACCGTTTTCTGGGGCCAACGTCCTGACTTTC.

This clonotype was found a few times. V gene TRBV6-5 combines with J gene TRBJ1-1, with D uncertain. The V end was cut by 2 bases, the J end by 2 bases, with 9 bases between. Per germline, CDR1 MNHEY and CDR2 SVGAGI. This CDR3 has 14 residues. The CDR3 protein is CASSYTVINTEAFF. The CDR3 coding sequence is TGTGCCAGCAGTTACACAGTTATCAACACTGAAGCTTTCTTT.

This clonotype was seen more than once but under ten times. This sequence joins TRBV4-2 and TRBJ2-5; either TRBD1 or TRBD2 may fit D (5 bases each). This CDR3 is built from 16 residues. Between the trimmed V and J ends, which lost 1 base and 0 bases, there was a span of 12 bases. Germline values: CDR1 LGHNA, CDR2 YNFKEQ. The CDR3 coding sequence is TGTGCCAGCAGCCAAGGAGTACAGGACTACCAAGAGACCCAGTACTTC. The encoded protein is CASSQGVQDYQETQYF.